The clone carrying this TCR beta chain was seen a few times. Antigen: not known. Using immunoSEQ multiplex PCR, the repertoire was profiled, and TCRdb retains in-frame clones only, with some absent. The sample carries approximately 66,000 clones, approximately 88% recorded once. This specimen belongs to a study of OX40 agonist ivuxolimab in advanced cancers. About the study: Cohort: about 82% men, mean age approximately 64, aged roughly 20 to 79.

Study-wide points: Antigen targets of the expanded peripheral T cells went undetermined. CD4+ and CD8+ blood T cells expanded clonally by week 6 at 0.1 to 3.0 mg/kg.

V lost 3 bases to trimming and J lost 3 bases, with 8 bases between them. This CDR3 contains 13 residues. The germline CDR1 and CDR2 sequences are SEHNR and FQNEAQ (reference sequence). This sequence originates from an adult with an advanced solid tumor such as melanoma, head and neck, liver or kidney cancer. Sequencing was performed on CD4+ or CD8+ T cells sorted from blood, taken in a trial of the OX40 agonist ivuxolimab. This chain links TRBV7-9 with TRBJ1-1; D not certain. The CDR3 DNA is TGTGCCAGCAGCTTGAAAACGGACACTGAAGCTTTCTTT. It codes for CASSLKTDTEAFF.